The TCR beta chain under discussion was sequenced for a study of blood T cell repertoires in COVID-19. Study information: The study drew acute and convalescent COVID-19 samples from the United States, Italy and Spain.

The CDR3 loop spans 15 amino acids. Some clones are missing from TCRdb's copy, which holds only in-frame ones; the method was immunoSEQ multiplex PCR. The sample holds approximately 90,000 clones; 81% are singletons and the top ten take about 23%. This clone was picked up one time. The chain carries TRBV21-1 and TRBJ1-6. TRBV21-1 represents a pseudogene. Specimen: peripheral blood. The sequence came from a man older than 75 with active or convalescent COVID-19. The CDR3 loop reads CASSKGPGIGSPLHF. The CDR3 nucleotides read TGTGCCAGCAGCAAAGGGCCGGGGATCGGGTCACCCCTCCACTTT.